This T cell receptor (beta chain) was documented in a study of CD8 T cells in Susac syndrome. Study-level results: The study recognized that the number of individuals in its TCR sequencing and HLA analysis was relatively small.

CD8+ and CD4+ T cells circulating in blood were sequenced for TCR beta. TEMRA cells were FACS-enriched, while CD8+ and CD4+ T cells were negatively isolated. As to this clonotype: What it recognizes is unknown.

RNA, at roughly 0.45 to 1 ug, was reverse transcribed with random hexamers. Multiplex immunoSEQ PCR targeted 54 Vbeta and 13 Jbeta TCR beta segments. TCRdb re-called the immunoSEQ multiplex PCR reads with MiXCR, one entry per CDR3 protein. The data contain some 190,000 distinct CDR3 sequences, roughly 95% of them singletons. Sequenced sample: CD4+ T cells from PBMCs. The sequence was collected from a human donor in good health.

The CDR3, as DNA: TGCAGCGTCGCGACAGTCGACGAGCAGTACTTC. This codes for CSVATVDEQYF. The chain uses TRBV29-1 and TRBJ2-7, with D maybe TRBD1 (5 bases). The germline V and J ends were trimmed by 6 bases and 5 bases, with 11 bases remaining between them. The CDR3 totals 11 residues. Germline loops: CDR1 SQVTM, CDR2 ANQGSEA.